What follows are 3 T cell receptor beta chains derived from one specimen sequenced in a study of regulatory T cells. Study-wide points: Compared with autologous conventional CD4+ cells and control regulatory cells, CD3G-deficient regulatory T cells showed reduced diversity.

The PCR used 52 TRBV and 13 TRBJ primers. Assay: immunoSEQ multiplex PCR; the TCRdb copy retains only in-frame clones and omits some. The sample consists of around 6,000 clones, approximately 92% of them appearing once. These receptors are not linked to any known antigen. Sequencing was done on a sample of CD4+ Tregs sorted from blood. The receptors originated from a young adult with CD3G deficiency.

The CDR3 DNA is TGTGCCAGCAGTTTCGGTCCCACTGATACTTCCTACGAGCAGTACTTC. Translating gives CASSFGPTDTSYEQYF. The chain links TRBV28 to TRBJ2-7, with D unresolved. V shed 3 bases and J shed 1 base, with 16 bases lying between them. The CDR3 totals 16 residues. Per the germline V gene, CDR1 is MDHEN and CDR2 is SYDVKM.

This sequence joins TRBV28 and TRBJ2-5; D gene ambiguous. Between the trimmed V and J ends, which lost 5 bases and 1 base, there was a span of 17 bases. The CDR3 length is 16 residues. From germline, CDR1 is MDHEN and CDR2 SYDVKM. CDR3 sequence: CASSPLRLDFQETQYF. CDR3 DNA sequence: TGTGCCAGCAGTCCCCTCCGACTGGATTTCCAAGAGACCCAGTACTTC.

The chain recombines TRBV19 with TRBJ2-6, with D maybe TRBD2 (6 bases). V was shortened by 3 bases and J by 1 base, with 16 bases between the two germline ends. CDR3 size: 18 residues. CDR1 is LNHDA, CDR2 SQIVND, per germline (reference sequence). The CDR3 DNA reads TGTGCCAGTAGTATTTGGGGGACCGGGAGATCTGGGGCCAACGTCCTGACTTTC. This sequence encodes CASSIWGTGRSGANVLTF.